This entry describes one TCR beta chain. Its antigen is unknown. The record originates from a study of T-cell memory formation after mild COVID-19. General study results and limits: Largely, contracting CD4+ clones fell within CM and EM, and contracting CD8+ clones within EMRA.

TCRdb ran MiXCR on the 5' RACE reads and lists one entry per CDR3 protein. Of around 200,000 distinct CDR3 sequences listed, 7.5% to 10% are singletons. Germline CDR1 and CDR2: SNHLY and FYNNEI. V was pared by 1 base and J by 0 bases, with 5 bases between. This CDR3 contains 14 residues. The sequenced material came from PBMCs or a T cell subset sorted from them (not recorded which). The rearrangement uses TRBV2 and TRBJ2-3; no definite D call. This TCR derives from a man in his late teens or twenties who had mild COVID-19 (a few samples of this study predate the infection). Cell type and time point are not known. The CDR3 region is CASSEGWSTDTQYF. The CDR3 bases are TGTGCCAGCAGTGAAGGGTGGAGCACAGATACGCAGTATTTT.